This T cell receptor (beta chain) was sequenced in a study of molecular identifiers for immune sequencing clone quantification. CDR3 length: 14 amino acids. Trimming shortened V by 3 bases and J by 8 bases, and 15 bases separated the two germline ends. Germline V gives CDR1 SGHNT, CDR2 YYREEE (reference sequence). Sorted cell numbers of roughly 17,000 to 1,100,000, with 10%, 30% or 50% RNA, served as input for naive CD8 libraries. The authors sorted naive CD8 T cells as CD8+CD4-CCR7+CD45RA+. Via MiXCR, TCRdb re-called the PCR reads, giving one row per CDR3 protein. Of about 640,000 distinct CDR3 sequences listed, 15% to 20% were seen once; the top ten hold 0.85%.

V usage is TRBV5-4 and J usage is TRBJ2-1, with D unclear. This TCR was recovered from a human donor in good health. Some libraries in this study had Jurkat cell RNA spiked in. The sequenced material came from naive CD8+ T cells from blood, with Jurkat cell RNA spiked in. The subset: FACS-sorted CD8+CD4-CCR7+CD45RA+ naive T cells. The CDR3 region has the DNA TGTGCCAGCAGCTGGGGAACTGGGTTAGATGAGCAGTTCTTC. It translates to CASSWGTGLDEQFF.